A single sample gave rise to the 4 T cell receptor beta chains below, sequenced in a study of CD8+ T cells in alopecia areata. RNA extraction and reverse transcription yielded cDNA as sequencing template. Assay used: immunoSEQ multiplex PCR; TCRdb lists only in-frame clones, some missing. The data contain 100,000 to 150,000 clones, approximately 53% of them singletons. Sequenced here: CD4+ T cells sorted from blood, sampled at week 0. The receptors come from a human donor with alopecia areata.

The V call is TRBV11-3, the J call TRBJ2-7; D is perhaps TRBD2 (6 bases). Trimming took off 5 bases at V and 6 bases at J, with 17 bases between the two ends. In germline, CDR1 is SGHNT, CDR2 YENEEA. The CDR3 is made up of 14 amino acids. The CDR3 nucleotides read TGTGCCAGCAGCGCGGGACCGACTACACGCGAGCAGTACTTC. Translation gives CASSAGPTTREQYF.

The chain links TRBV2 to TRBJ2-3; TRBD1 matches 9 bases. The CDR3 runs 13 residues. Germline values: CDR1 SNHLY, CDR2 FYNNEI. Losses at the gene ends were 8 bases for V and 6 bases for J; bases not matched to a gene: 6. The DNA for the CDR3 is TGTGCCAGCTTCAACAGGGGGCTTGATACGCAGTATTTT. Its translation is CASFNRGLDTQYF.

The chain uses TRBV28 and TRBJ2-7; 11 positions agree with TRBD2. Trimming cost V 3 bases and J 7 bases; bases outside gene matches: 5. Per germline, CDR1 MDHEN and CDR2 SYDVKM. The CDR3 runs 14 residues. The CDR3 DNA reads as TGTGCCAGCAGTTTTAGCGGGAGGGCCAGGGAGCAGTACTTC. It codes for CASSFSGRAREQYF. Complete variable domain (other parts from reference TRBV28 and TRBJ2-7): DVKVTQSSRYLVKRTGEKVFLECVQDMDHENMFWYRQDPGLGLRLIYFSYDVKMKEKGDIPEGYSVSREKKERFSLILESASTNQTSMYLCASSFSGRAREQYFGPGTRLTVT.

The rearrangement uses TRBV2 and TRBJ1-2; the match to TRBD1 covers 11 bases. CDR3 length: 15 residues. V lost 6 bases to trimming and J lost 5 bases; unmatched junction nucleotides: 8. In germline, CDR1 is SNHLY, CDR2 FYNNEI. The CDR3 sequence is CASSRTGGGGYGYTF. The DNA for the CDR3 is TGTGCCAGCAGCCGGACAGGGGGCGGTGGATATGGCTACACCTTC.